This T cell receptor beta chain was captured by sequencing in a study of T cell responses to AZD1222 COVID-19 vaccine. Study results and limitations: With two AZD1222 doses given, Spike-specific TCR breadth and depth both rose.

Assay used: immunoSEQ multiplex PCR; TCRdb lists only in-frame clones, some missing. The sample records 120,000 or so clones, about nine tenths being singletons. Germline V gene sequence: CDR1 KGHDR, CDR2 SFDVKD. This CDR3 comprises 18 residues. Trimming at V came to 4 bases and at J to 4 bases, leaving 13 bases not matched to a gene. As for this clone: Its antigen remains unknown.

The TCR comes from an adult in good health. The input for sequencing was peripheral blood, taken on day 0 of AZD1222 vaccination. This chain connects TRBV24-1 to TRBJ2-1; 9 nucleotides agree with TRBD2. The DNA for the CDR3 is TGTGCCACCAGTGACTCCCTTGCGGGAGGGCCTAGGTACAATGAGCAGTTCTTC. Protein product: CATSDSLAGGPRYNEQFF.